The clone carrying this TCR beta chain was recorded once. This sample was included in a study of cytomegalovirus exposure and HLA in healthy donors. PCR primers comprised 60 Vbeta and 13 Jbeta primers. Here immunoSEQ multiplex PCR was the method, and the copy in TCRdb shows in-frame clones only, minus some. The sample carries 170,000 or so clones, 80% recorded once. Germline V gives CDR1 MGHRA, CDR2 YSYEKL. There are 16 residues in the CDR3. The V gene end was trimmed by 3 bases and the J gene end by 1 base; junction bases not matched to a gene: 5. The J gene is TRBJ2-5, the V gene TRBV4-1, with 10 bases lining up with TRBD2. Sequenced material: PBMCs. The TCR sequence derives from a man between 40 and 49 years old in good health and CMV-seronegative. The CDR3: CASSHGLAVFQETQYF. CDR3 bases: TGCGCCAGCAGCCATGGACTAGCGGTCTTCCAAGAGACCCAGTACTTC.